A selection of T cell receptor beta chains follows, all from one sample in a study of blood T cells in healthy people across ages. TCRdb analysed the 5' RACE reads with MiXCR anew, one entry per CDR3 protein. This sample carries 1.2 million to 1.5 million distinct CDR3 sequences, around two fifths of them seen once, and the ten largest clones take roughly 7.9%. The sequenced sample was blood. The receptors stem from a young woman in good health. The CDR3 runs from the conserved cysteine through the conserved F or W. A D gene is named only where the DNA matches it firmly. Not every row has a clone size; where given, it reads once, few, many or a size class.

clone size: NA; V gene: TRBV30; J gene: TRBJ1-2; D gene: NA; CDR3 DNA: TGTGCCTGGAGTTGGCAGGGAGCTAACTATGGCTACACCTTC; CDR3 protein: CAWSWQGANYGYTF
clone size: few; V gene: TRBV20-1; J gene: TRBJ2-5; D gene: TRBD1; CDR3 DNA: TGCAGTGCTAACAGTAACGTAGGATGGGACAGAAAAGAGACCCAGTACTTC; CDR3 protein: CSANSNVGWDRKETQYF
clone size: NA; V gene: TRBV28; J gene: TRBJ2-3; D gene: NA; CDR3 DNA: TGTGCCAGCAGTTTAGGGCAGTCTTTCACAGATACGCATTATTTT; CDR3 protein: CASSLGQSFTDTHYF
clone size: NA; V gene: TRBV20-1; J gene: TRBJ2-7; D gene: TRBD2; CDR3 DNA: TGCAGTGCGTTTAGCGGGGCCTACAATGAGCAGTACTTC; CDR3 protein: CSAFSGAYNEQYF
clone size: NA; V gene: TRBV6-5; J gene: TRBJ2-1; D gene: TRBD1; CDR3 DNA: TGTGCCAGCAGAAAACAGGGGGCGACTTACAATGAGCAGTTCTTC; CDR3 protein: CASRKQGATYNEQFF
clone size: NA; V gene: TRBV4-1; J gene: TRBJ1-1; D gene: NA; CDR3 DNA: TGCGCCAGCAGCCCCTCGGGATCTCCGGAAGCTTTCTTT; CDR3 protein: CASSPSGSPEAFF
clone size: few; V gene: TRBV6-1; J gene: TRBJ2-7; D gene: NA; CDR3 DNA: TGTGCCAGCAGTGAAGGGGGGACTGTCGGTTACGAGCAGTACTTC; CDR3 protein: CASSEGGTVGYEQYF
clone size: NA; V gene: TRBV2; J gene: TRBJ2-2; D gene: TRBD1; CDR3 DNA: TGTGCCAGCAGTGATGTGGCAGGGGGCGGAACCGGGGAGCTGTTTTTT; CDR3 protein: CASSDVAGGGTGELFF
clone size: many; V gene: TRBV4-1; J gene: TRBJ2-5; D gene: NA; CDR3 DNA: TGCGCCAGCAGCCAAGGGGGGGTCGAGACCCAGTACTTC; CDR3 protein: CASSQGGVETQYF
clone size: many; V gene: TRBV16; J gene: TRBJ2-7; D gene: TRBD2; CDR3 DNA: TGTGCCAGCAGCCACCCCGGGCTAGCGGGTTCCTCCTACGAGCAGTACTTC; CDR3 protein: CASSHPGLAGSSYEQYF
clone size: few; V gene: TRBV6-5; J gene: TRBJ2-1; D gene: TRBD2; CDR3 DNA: TGTGCCAGCAGTTACTTTGGACTAGCGGGGAGGTCATCTGAGAATGAGCAGTTCTTC; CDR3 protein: CASSYFGLAGRSSENEQFF
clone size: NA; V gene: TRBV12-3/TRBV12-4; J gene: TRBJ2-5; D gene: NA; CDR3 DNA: TGTGCCAGCAGTAACGGCCCCGGGGAAGAGACCCAGTACTTC; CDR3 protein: CASSNGPGEETQYF
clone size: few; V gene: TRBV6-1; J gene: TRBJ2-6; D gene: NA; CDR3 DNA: TGTGCCAGCGGAGAGTTCTCTGGGGCCAACGTCCTGACTTTC; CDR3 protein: CASGEFSGANVLTF
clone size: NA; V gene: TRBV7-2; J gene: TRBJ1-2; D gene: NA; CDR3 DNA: TGTGCCAGCAGGAAACCTGCTGCAAGCTATGGCTACACCTTC; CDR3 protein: CASRKPAASYGYTF
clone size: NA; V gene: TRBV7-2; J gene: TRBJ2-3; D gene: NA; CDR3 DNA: TGTGCCAACAGCCCCAGACACAGCACAGATACGCAGTATTTT; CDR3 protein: CANSPRHSTDTQYF
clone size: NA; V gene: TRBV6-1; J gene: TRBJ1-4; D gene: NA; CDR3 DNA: TGTGCCAGCAGTGAACCAGGGAGGGGAGGTGAAAAACTGTTTTTT; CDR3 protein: CASSEPGRGGEKLFF
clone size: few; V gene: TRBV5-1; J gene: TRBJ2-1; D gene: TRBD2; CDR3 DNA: TGCGCCAGTAGGGTAGCGGGCTCCTACAATGAGCAGTTCTTC; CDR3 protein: CASRVAGSYNEQFF
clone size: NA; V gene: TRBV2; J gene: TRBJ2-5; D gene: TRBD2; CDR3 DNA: TGTGCCAGCAGACCCCCCCGTTCTAGCGGGAAACAGGCAGAGACCCAGTACTTC; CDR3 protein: CASRPPRSSGKQAETQYF
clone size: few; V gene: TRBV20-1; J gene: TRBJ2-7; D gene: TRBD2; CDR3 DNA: TGCAGTGCTAGAGCACTAGCGGGGGCCTCCTACGAGCAGTACTTC; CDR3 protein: CSARALAGASYEQYF